One and the same sample provided the 29 T cell receptor beta chains below, sequenced in a study of OX40 agonist ivuxolimab in advanced cancers. Assay: immunoSEQ multiplex PCR; the TCRdb copy retains only in-frame clones and omits some. The sample carries approximately 54,000 clones, about 80% recorded once. The sample consisted of CD4+ or CD8+ T cells sorted from blood, taken in a trial of the OX40 agonist ivuxolimab. The source of these receptors is an adult with an advanced solid tumor such as melanoma, head and neck, liver or kidney cancer.

The genes are TRBV6-5 and TRBJ1-1; D may be TRBD1 (5 bases). The CDR3 covers 13 residues. Germline CDR1 reads MNHEY; CDR2 reads SVGAGI. V gave up 7 bases and J gave up 10 bases, with 19 bases separating them. The CDR3, as DNA: TGTGCCAGCAACCTCCCCGGGGGGGACCCAGCTTTCTTT. As protein: CASNLPGGDPAFF.

The V gene is TRBV11-3, the J gene TRBJ2-3; the match to TRBD2 covers 9 bases. This CDR3 region has 16 residues. The germline gives CDR1 SGHNT, CDR2 YENEEA. The junction had 10 bases not matched to a gene; V was cut back by 5 bases and J by 4 bases. The DNA of the CDR3 is TGTGCCAGCAGCCGCGGGGCGGGGGGGCCGTCAGATACGCAGTATTTT. Its protein is CASSRGAGGPSDTQYF.

The rearrangement links TRBV25-1 to TRBJ1-5; the D is unclear. V dropped 3 bases and J dropped 5 bases, with 5 bases sitting between them. The germline V gene has CDR1 MGHDK and CDR2 SYGVNS. The CDR3 totals 12 residues. The CDR3 here is CASSDGDQPQHF. The CDR3 DNA follows: TGTGCCAGCAGTGATGGGGATCAGCCCCAGCATTTT. The variable domain in full, completed from reference TRBV25-1 and TRBJ1-5, reads EADIYQTPRYLVIGTGKKITLECSQTMGHDKMYWYQQDPGMELHLIHYSYGVNSTEKGDLSSESTVSRIRTEHFPLTLESARPSHTSQYLCASSDGDQPQHFGDGTRLSIL.

The V call is TRBV6-4, the J call TRBJ2-3, with 8 bases aligning to TRBD2. J was trimmed by 1 base and V by 0 bases; bases with no gene match: 0. Germline lookup yields CDR1 MRHNA and CDR2 SNTAGT. This CDR3 spans 15 amino acids. The CDR3 here is CASSDSGGGTDTQYF. The CDR3 bases are TGTGCCAGCAGTGACTCCGGGGGGGGCACAGATACGCAGTATTTT.

V and J are TRBV23-1 and TRBJ1-1; 10 bases are shared with TRBD1. TRBV23-1 is an open reading frame whose function is uncertain. Trimming took 0 bases from V and 6 from J; bases not matched to a gene: 10. This CDR3 is 17 amino acids long. CDR3 in DNA: TGCGCCAGCAGTCAATCCAAGGCGGGACAGGGGTTATCTGAAGCTTTCTTT. It is translated as CASSQSKAGQGLSEAFF.

This clone was observed a few times. The chain has TRBV5-4 and TRBJ1-6; D is uncertain. CDR1 is SGHNT, CDR2 YYREEE, per germline (reference sequence). V was pared by 2 bases and J by 14 bases, with 23 bases between. There are 16 residues in the CDR3. DNA of the CDR3: TGTGCCAGCAGCTTTGAAGGGTGGTCGGGTAAGGCGACCCTCCACTTT. Residues: CASSFEGWSGKATLHF.

The chain uses TRBV12-5 and TRBJ1-1; D is ambiguous. The germline gives CDR1 LGHNT, CDR2 FRNRAP. The CDR3 spans 15 residues. V lost 0 bases to trimming and J lost 2 bases, with 10 bases between them. The CDR3 region is CASGLVQSHNTEAFF. The CDR3 DNA sequence: TGTGCTAGTGGTTTGGTACAGAGCCACAACACTGAAGCTTTCTTT.

This chain links TRBV6-1 with TRBJ2-5; perhaps TRBD1 as D (6 bases). V was clipped by 6 bases and J by 0 bases, with 11 bases between them. Germline-derived CDR1 and CDR2 are MNHNS and SASEGT. The CDR3 has 14 amino acids. CDR3 sequence: CASRDSQYQETQYF. CDR3 DNA sequence: TGTGCCAGCAGGGACAGCCAATACCAAGAGACCCAGTACTTC.

The chain couples TRBV6-5 to TRBJ1-2; the D is unclear. Germline loops: CDR1 MNHEY, CDR2 SVGAGI. V gave up 0 bases and J gave up 4 bases, with 9 bases separating them. The CDR3 consists of 14 residues. The CDR3: CASSYSGGTYGYTF. For the CDR3, the DNA is TGTGCCAGCAGTTACTCGGGCGGAACCTATGGCTACACCTTC.

J is TRBJ2-2 and V is TRBV2; 7 nucleotides match TRBD1. The CDR3 spans 15 residues. J was trimmed by 0 bases and V by 4 bases; bases with no gene match: 2. Germline values: CDR1 SNHLY, CDR2 FYNNEI. The CDR3, as DNA: TGTGCCAGCAGTGTCGGACAGGCGAACACCGGGGAGCTGTTTTTT. It is translated as CASSVGQANTGELFF.

This chain links TRBV5-5 with TRBJ1-6, with D possibly TRBD1 on 5 matching bases. CDR1 is SGHKS and CDR2 is YYEKEE in the germline V gene (reference sequence). V was trimmed by 2 bases and J by 9 bases, leaving 12 bases between them. This CDR3 spans 14 amino acids. This CDR3 is CASSFAQGGSPLHF. The CDR3 coding sequence is TGTGCCAGCAGCTTTGCCCAGGGAGGTTCACCCCTCCACTTT. Drawing the rest from reference TRBV5-5 and TRBJ1-6, the complete variable domain is DAGVTQSPTHLIKTRGQQVTLRCSPISGHKSVSWYQQVLGQGPQFIFQYYEKEERGRGNFPDRFSARQFPNYSSELNVNALLLGDSALYLCASSFAQGGSPLHFGNGTRLTVT.

The CDR3 sequence: CASTPLTGSLQETQYF. As DNA, the CDR3 is TGTGCCAGCACCCCGTTGACAGGGTCTCTTCAAGAGACCCAGTACTTC. This chain links TRBV7-7 with TRBJ2-5; 7 bases are a match to TRBD1. Trimming at V came to 7 bases and at J to 2 bases, leaving 13 bases not matched to a gene. CDR1 SSHAT and CDR2 FNYEAQ come from the germline V gene (reference sequence). The CDR3 totals 16 residues.

V usage is TRBV7-2 and J usage is TRBJ1-1; 7 nucleotides agree with TRBD1. The CDR3 runs to 13 residues. Per the germline V gene, CDR1 is SGHTA and CDR2 is FQGNSA. Unmatched junction bases numbered 3, after V lost 3 bases and J lost 5 bases. The CDR3: CASSFPGGTEAFF. CDR3 sequence (DNA): TGTGCCAGCAGCTTCCCAGGGGGAACTGAAGCTTTCTTT. The full variable domain, its missing parts supplied by reference TRBV7-2 and TRBJ1-1, is GAGVSQSPSNKVTEKGKDVELRCDPISGHTALYWYRQSLGQGLEFLIYFQGNSAPDKSGLPSDRFSAERTGGSVSTLTIQRTQQEDSAVYLCASSFPGGTEAFFGQGTRLTVV.

This clone was found once. The chain links TRBV19 to TRBJ2-2; D is ambiguous. With 3 bases removed from V and 0 bases from J, the gap between germline ends came to 8 bases. This CDR3 spans 15 amino acids. Germline V gene lookup returns CDR1 LNHDA and CDR2 SQIVND (reference sequence). The CDR3 region has the DNA TGTGCCAGTAGTATTATCGGTCCGAACACCGGGGAGCTGTTTTTT. Translation: CASSIIGPNTGELFF.

The chain is built from TRBV28 and TRBJ2-1; 9 bases match TRBD1. This CDR3 is 13 amino acids long. J was trimmed by 11 bases and V by 3 bases; bases with no gene match: 5. The germline gives CDR1 MDHEN, CDR2 SYDVKM. In nucleotides, the CDR3 is TGTGCCAGCAGTTTGGGACAGGGCGATCAGCAGTTCTTC. This encodes CASSLGQGDQQFF. The variable domain in full, completed from reference TRBV28 and TRBJ2-1, reads DVKVTQSSRYLVKRTGEKVFLECVQDMDHENMFWYRQDPGLGLRLIYFSYDVKMKEKGDIPEGYSVSREKKERFSLILESASTNQTSMYLCASSLGQGDQQFFGPGTRLTVL.

The V call is TRBV6-6, the J call TRBJ2-5; possible D gene TRBD2, 5 bases. The V and J ends lost 7 bases and 1 base respectively, with 7 bases between them. The CDR3 extends over 12 amino acids. Germline CDR1 reads MNHNY; CDR2 reads SVGAGI (reference sequence). CDR3 nucleotides: TGTGCCAGCACCGGGGTCCAAGAGACCCAGTACTTC. It specifies CASTGVQETQYF.

This rearrangement joins TRBV2 to TRBJ2-1; TRBD1 matches 8 bases. CDR1 is SNHLY, CDR2 FYNNEI, per germline. This CDR3 comprises 15 residues. V gave up 6 bases and J gave up 7 bases; unmatched junction bases: 11. CDR3 in amino acids: CASSGLAGQANEQFF. For the CDR3, the DNA is TGTGCCAGCAGCGGATTGGCGGGACAGGCTAATGAGCAGTTCTTC.

The chain recombines TRBV11-1 with TRBJ2-7, with TRBD1 matching 8 bases. The CDR3 has 12 residues. Germline V gene lookup returns CDR1 SGHAT and CDR2 FQDESV (reference sequence). Trimming at V came to 5 bases and at J to 5 bases, leaving 2 bases not matched to a gene. CDR3 region: CASSRTGNEQYF. The CDR3 DNA reads as TGTGCCAGCAGCAGGACAGGGAACGAGCAGTACTTC.

The V call is TRBV5-1, the J call TRBJ2-7, with unresolved D. This CDR3 has 13 residues. Trimming removed 0 bases at V and 1 base at J, with 5 bases between. Germline V gives CDR1 SGHRS, CDR2 YFSETQ. DNA of the CDR3: TGCGCCAGCAGCTTGGTTTCGTCCTACGAGCAGTACTTC. It codes for CASSLVSSYEQYF.

The chain carries TRBV2 and TRBJ2-5; TRBD1 agrees at 7 bases. The CDR3 is 17 residues long. The J segment lost 4 bases and the V segment lost 6 bases, leaving 17 bases of the junction unmatched. Germline CDR1 and CDR2: SNHLY and FYNNEI. The CDR3 DNA follows: TGTGCCAGCAGACCCTACACGAGGGGGCGTTCAACAGAGACCCAGTACTTC. Translating gives CASRPYTRGRSTETQYF.

V usage is TRBV27 and J usage is TRBJ1-5; a weak D match, TRBD1 (6 bases). The CDR3 sequence is 22 residues long. Germline loops: CDR1 MNHEY, CDR2 SMNVEV (reference sequence). Deletions cut 6 bases from V and 2 bases from J, with 35 bases between. CDR3 in amino acids: CASSISPPTGWIVRTGNQPQHF. CDR3 nucleotide sequence: TGTGCCAGCAGCATATCCCCCCCTACAGGGTGGATTGTTAGAACCGGCAATCAGCCCCAGCATTTT.

V and J are TRBV10-3 and TRBJ2-3; 10 bases align to TRBD2. The CDR3 has 13 amino acids. With 10 bases clipped from V and 6 bases from J, the junction kept 7 bases outside the gene matches. Germline CDR1 is ENHRY and CDR2 is SYGVKD. DNA for the CDR3: TGTGCCACCCAGCGGGGGGGCCGCGATACGCAGTATTTT. It specifies CATQRGGRDTQYF.

The genes are TRBV19 and TRBJ1-2; the D is unclear. This CDR3 is built from 13 residues. Germline CDR1 LNHDA, CDR2 SQIVND (reference sequence). V lost 7 bases to trimming and J lost 6 bases, with 15 bases between them. This CDR3 reads CASIPSGRHGYTF. Written as DNA, the CDR3 is TGTGCCAGTATACCCAGTGGCCGGCATGGCTACACCTTC.

The V and J genes are TRBV5-1 and TRBJ2-3; the D is unclear. CDR3 length: 17 amino acids. From germline, CDR1 is SGHRS and CDR2 YFSETQ. V was clipped by 1 base and J by 3 bases, with 18 bases between them. The CDR3 is CASSLSSHALYTDTQYF. The DNA for the CDR3 is TGCGCCAGCAGCTTGTCCAGTCACGCACTATATACAGATACGCAGTATTTT.

The chain joins TRBV6-5 to TRBJ2-5; D ambiguous. This CDR3 comprises 14 residues. Germline CDR1 and CDR2: MNHEY and SVGAGI. The V and J ends lost 2 bases and 4 bases respectively, with 11 bases between them. The CDR3 is CASSYGLARETQYF. DNA for the CDR3: TGTGCCAGCAGTTACGGCTTAGCCAGAGAGACCCAGTACTTC.

This clone has a handful of counts. The chain employs TRBV6-5 and TRBJ1-1; tentatively, D is TRBD1 (6 bases). V was clipped by 6 bases and J by 0 bases, with 11 bases between them. The CDR3 has 14 amino acids. Germline V CDR1 and CDR2: MNHEY, SVGAGI. The CDR3: CASSSGTLNTEAFF. CDR3 DNA: TGTGCCAGCAGCTCCGGGACACTGAACACTGAAGCTTTCTTT.

The chain has TRBV18 and TRBJ1-1; no reliable D call. CDR1 KGHSH and CDR2 LQKENI come from the germline V gene. CDR3 size: 11 residues. Trimming took off 2 bases at V and 5 bases at J, with 3 bases between the two ends. The CDR3 sequence: CASSPETEAFF. CDR3 coding DNA: TGTGCCAGCTCACCAGAGACTGAAGCTTTCTTT. Based on the CDR3 plus reference TRBV18 and TRBJ1-1, the full variable domain is NAGVMQNPRHLVRRRGQEARLRCSPMKGHSHVYWYRQLPEEGLKFMVYLQKENIIDESGMPKERFSAEFPKEGPSILRIQQVVRGDSAAYFCASSPETEAFFGQGTRLTVV.

The rearrangement joins TRBV6-5 to TRBJ2-7; 8 bases agree with TRBD1. This CDR3 has 15 amino acids. Germline loops: CDR1 MNHEY, CDR2 SVGAGI. V dropped 5 bases and J dropped 2; count of bases not matched to a gene: 8. The CDR3 DNA is TGTGCCAGCAGTGGTCGGACAGGGCGCACCTACGAGCAGTACTTC. This gives the protein CASSGRTGRTYEQYF.

The rearrangement joins TRBV18 to TRBJ2-1, with TRBD1 matching over 7 bases. V lost 4 bases, J lost 9 bases, and 3 bases stayed unmatched. The germline V gene has CDR1 KGHSH and CDR2 LQKENI. This CDR3 comprises 12 residues. Here the CDR3 DNA reads TGTGCCAGCTCACTCCGGGACAGTGAGCAGTTCTTC. Amino acid sequence: CASSLRDSEQFF.